This T cell receptor (beta chain) was identified in a study of blood T cell repertoires in COVID-19. Study overall: Whether acute or convalescent, the COVID-19 samples came from the United States, Italy and Spain.

Followed over time, Seattle patients had been enrolled while infection was active. The CDR3 runs to 12 residues. Only in-frame clones appear in the TCRdb table, and some are missing; sequencing was by immunoSEQ multiplex PCR. The sample records over 400,000 clones, about 89% being singletons. This sequence was found in a woman in her forties or fifties with COVID-19, enrolled during active disease. V usage is TRBV1 and J usage is TRBJ2-3; the table's TRBD2 call for D was not verified on the DNA. TRBV1 is termed a pseudogene. Input material: peripheral blood. As DNA, the CDR3 is TGCACCAGCAGCCCTAACACAGATACGCAGTATTTT. It is translated as CTSSPNTDTQYF.